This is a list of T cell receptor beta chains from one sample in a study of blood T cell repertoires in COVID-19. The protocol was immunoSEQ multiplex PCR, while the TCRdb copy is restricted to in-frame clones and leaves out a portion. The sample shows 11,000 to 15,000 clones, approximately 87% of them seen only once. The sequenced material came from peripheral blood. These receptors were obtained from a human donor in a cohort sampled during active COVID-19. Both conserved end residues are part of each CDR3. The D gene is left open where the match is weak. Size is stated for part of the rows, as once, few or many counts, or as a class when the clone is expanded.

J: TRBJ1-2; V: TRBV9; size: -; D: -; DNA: TGTGCCAGCAGCCCTGCAGGGGTCGGCTATGGCTACACCTTC; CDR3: CASSPAGVGYGYTF
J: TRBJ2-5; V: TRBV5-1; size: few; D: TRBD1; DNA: TGCGCCAGCAACCCCGGGACAGGGTTAGAGACCCAGTACTTC; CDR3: CASNPGTGLETQYF
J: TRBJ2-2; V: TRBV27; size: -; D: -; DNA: TGTGCCAGCAGTTTATCGGCAGGAATTTCCGGGGAGCTGTTTTTT; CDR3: CASSLSAGISGELFF
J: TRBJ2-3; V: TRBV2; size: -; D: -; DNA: TGTGCCAGCAGAGGGTTAGATTTTACGGGGTTTCCAGATACGCAGTATTTT; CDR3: CASRGLDFTGFPDTQYF
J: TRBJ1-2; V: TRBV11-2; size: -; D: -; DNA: TGTGCCAGCAGCTTAGGAGGACAAGCTAACTATGGCTACACCTTC; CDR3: CASSLGGQANYGYTF
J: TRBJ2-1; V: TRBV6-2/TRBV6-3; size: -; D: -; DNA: TGTGCCAGCAGTTACGGAGCCCGGAATGAGCAGTTCTTC; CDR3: CASSYGARNEQFF
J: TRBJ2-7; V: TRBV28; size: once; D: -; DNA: TGTGCCAGCAGTTCTGGAGAGGCGGGGCTCTACGAGCAGTACTTC; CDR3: CASSSGEAGLYEQYF
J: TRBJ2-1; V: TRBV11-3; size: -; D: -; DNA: TGTGCCAGCAGCTTAGTAGAAACAGGTCTTACTTACAATGAGCAGTTCTTC; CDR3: CASSLVETGLTYNEQFF
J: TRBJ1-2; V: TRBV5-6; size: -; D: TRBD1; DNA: TGTGCCAGCAGCTGGGACTTACAGGGGGATGGCTACACCTTC; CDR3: CASSWDLQGDGYTF
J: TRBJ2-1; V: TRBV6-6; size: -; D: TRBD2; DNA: TGTGCCAGCTTCCGCACGGGGGAGGGATTGGGGGAGCAGTTCTTC; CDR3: CASFRTGEGLGEQFF
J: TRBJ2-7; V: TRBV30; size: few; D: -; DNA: TGTGCCTGGAGAGCCTCAGGGGGGAAGTACTTC; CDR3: CAWRASGGKYF
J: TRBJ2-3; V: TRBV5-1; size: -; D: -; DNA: TGCGCCAGCAGCTTGGGACTAGGCGGGGATACGCAGTATTTT; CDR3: CASSLGLGGDTQYF
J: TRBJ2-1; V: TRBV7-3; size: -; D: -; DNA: TGTGCCAGCAGCCTCGACCCGTTAGGCGCGGAGGAGCAGTTCTTC; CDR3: CASSLDPLGAEEQFF
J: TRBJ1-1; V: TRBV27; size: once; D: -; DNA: TGTGCCAGCAGTTCGATCCTTAGACGGGAGAACACTGAAGCTTTCTTT; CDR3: CASSSILRRENTEAFF
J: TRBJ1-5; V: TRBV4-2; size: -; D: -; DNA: TGTGCCAGCAGCCAAGAATTAGCACGATATTCCCATAGCAATCAGCCCCAGCATTTT; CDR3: CASSQELARYSHSNQPQHF
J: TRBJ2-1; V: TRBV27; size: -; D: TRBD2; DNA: TGTGCCAGCAGTTTAGGGGGGACTAGCGGGCCGGGATACAATGAGCAGTTCTTC; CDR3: CASSLGGTSGPGYNEQFF
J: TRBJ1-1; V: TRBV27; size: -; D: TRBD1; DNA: TGTGCCAGCAGTTTGGGGACAGGGGCCCCTGAAGCTTTCTTT; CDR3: CASSLGTGAPEAFF
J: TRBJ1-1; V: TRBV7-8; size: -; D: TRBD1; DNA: TGTGCCAGCAGCTTAAAAATAGGACAGGCAAGCAACACTGAAGCTTTCTTT; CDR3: CASSLKIGQASNTEAFF
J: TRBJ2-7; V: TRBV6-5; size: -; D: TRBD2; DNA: TGTGCCAGCAGTCTTGAAACTAGCGGGAGAAGCGAGCAGTACTTC; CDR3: CASSLETSGRSEQYF
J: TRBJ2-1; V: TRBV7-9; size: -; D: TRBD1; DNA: TGTGCCAGCAGCCCCAGGACAGGGATAGACAATGAACAGTTCTTC; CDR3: CASSPRTGIDNEQFF
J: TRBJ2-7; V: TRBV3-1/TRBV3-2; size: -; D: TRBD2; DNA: TGTGCCAGCAGTGATAGCGGGGGGACCTACGAGCAGTACTTC; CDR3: CASSDSGGTYEQYF
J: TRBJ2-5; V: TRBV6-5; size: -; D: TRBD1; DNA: TGTGCCAGCAGTTTCGGACAGGGTTTTGTCGAGACCCAGTACTTC; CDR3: CASSFGQGFVETQYF
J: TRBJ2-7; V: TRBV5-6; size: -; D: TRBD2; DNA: TGTGCCAGCAGCTTGGACCGTGGGACTAGCACCTACGAGCAGTACTTC; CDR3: CASSLDRGTSTYEQYF
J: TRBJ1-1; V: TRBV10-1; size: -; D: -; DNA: TGCGCCAGCAGCGGACAGAGGAACACTGAAGCTTTCTTT; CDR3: CASSGQRNTEAFF
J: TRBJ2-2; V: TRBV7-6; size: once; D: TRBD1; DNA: TGTGCCAGCAGCAGCTCCCTTGACAGGGGGCAAGGCGGGGAGCTGTTTTTT; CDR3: CASSSSLDRGQGGELFF
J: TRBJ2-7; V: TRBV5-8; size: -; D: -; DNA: TGTGCCAGCAAAATACGGGGAACGGCACCCTTCGGGCAGTACTTC; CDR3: CASKIRGTAPFGQYF
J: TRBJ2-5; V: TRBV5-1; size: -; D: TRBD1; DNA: TGCGCCAGCAGCGTCGGGACAGGGAAACAAGAGACCCAGTACTTC; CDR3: CASSVGTGKQETQYF
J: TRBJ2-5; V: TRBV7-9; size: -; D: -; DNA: TGTGCCAGCAGCTTGTCTGGGGGGGCAGAGACCCAGTACTTC; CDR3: CASSLSGGAETQYF
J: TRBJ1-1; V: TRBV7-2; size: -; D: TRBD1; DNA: TGTGCCAGCAGCCCTCGGACAGGGACTGAAGCTTTCTTT; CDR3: CASSPRTGTEAFF
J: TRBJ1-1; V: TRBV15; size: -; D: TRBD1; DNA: TGTGCCACCAGCAGAGATCAGGGGGCAGTATTGAACACTGAAGCTTTCTTT; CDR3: CATSRDQGAVLNTEAFF
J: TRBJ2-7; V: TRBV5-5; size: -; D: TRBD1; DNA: TGTGCCAGCAGCCCGGACAGGTACTACGAGCAGTACTTC; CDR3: CASSPDRYYEQYF